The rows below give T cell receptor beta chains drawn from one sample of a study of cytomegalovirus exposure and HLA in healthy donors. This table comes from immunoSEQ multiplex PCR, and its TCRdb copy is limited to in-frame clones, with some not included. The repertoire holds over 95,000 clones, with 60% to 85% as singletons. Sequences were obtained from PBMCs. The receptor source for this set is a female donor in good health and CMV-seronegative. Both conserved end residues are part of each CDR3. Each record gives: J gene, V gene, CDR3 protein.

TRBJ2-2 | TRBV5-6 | CASSERRLAGGTGELFF
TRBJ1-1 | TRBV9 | CASRPGVENTEAFF
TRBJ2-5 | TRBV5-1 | CASSLRAGGQETQYF
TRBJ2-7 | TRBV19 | CASSILAGDSYEQYF
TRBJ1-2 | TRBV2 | CASYYTDNYGYTF
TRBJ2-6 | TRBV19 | CASSNQGRAGANVLTF
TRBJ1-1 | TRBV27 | CASQTDGSRSEAFF
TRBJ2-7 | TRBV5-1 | CASSLALSNRAYEQYF
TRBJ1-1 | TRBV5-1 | CASSLWAGGLGGTEAFF
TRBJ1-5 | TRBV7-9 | CASSSRSDSTSNQPQHF
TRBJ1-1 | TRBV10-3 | CASLTIGNRAEAFF
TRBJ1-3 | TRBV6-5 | CASSYSEDSGNTIYF
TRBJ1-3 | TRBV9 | CASSPTGGSGNTIYF
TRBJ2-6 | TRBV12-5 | CASGLVLSSGGSGANVLTF
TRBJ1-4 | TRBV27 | CASSSTTGQEIF
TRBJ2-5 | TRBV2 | CASSDPETQYF
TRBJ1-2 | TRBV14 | CASSQDTGADYGYTF
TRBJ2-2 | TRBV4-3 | CASSQDLRTGINTGELFF
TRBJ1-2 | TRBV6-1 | CASSESGQGVYGYTF
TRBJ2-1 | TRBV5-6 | CASSFMRSGGYNEQFF
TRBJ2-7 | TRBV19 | CASSFRTSYTGQYF
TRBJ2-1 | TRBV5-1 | CASSLAGASFDEQFF
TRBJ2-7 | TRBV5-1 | CASSLGTSGGLGEQYF
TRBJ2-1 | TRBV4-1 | CASSQDGQGYNEQFF
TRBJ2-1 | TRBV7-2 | CASKGQSSYNEQFF
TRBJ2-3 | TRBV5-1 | CASSLPPGSSAGGDTQYF
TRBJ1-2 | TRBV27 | CASSARQFPYGYTF
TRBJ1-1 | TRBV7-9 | CSSSFSGVNTEAFF
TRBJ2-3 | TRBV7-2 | CASSLSGGATDTQYF
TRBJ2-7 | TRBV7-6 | CASSLIAGTYEQYF
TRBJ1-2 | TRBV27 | CASTKNQAYGYTF
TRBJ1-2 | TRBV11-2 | CASSLDRGTGNGYTF
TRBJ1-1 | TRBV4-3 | CASSQIQGPNTEAFF
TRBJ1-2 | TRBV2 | CASSDTGSYYGYTF
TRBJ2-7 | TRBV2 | CASLIRGEQYF
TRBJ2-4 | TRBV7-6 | CASSPGKVDKNIQYF
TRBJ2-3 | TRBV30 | CAWSSTSGGAGDTQYF
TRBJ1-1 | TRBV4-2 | CASSQVGGGGGNTEAFF
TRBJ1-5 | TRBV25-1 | CASSEYSRVQPQHF
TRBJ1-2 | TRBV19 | CASSIPRQGAFGYTF
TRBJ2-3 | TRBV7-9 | CASSSWGGAISTDTQYF
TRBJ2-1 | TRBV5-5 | CASSSFPGNEQFF
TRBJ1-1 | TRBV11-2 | CASSLREDTEAFF
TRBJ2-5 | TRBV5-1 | CASSLAGGVTETQYF
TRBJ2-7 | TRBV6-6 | CASGGGVSYEQYF
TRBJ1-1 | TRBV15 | CATSSDRTGAFF